This is a list of T cell receptor beta chains from one sample in a study of cytotoxic CD8 clonotypes in ibrutinib-treated CLL. The repertoire was sequenced with immunoSEQ multiplex PCR; TCRdb's copy has only in-frame clones and lacks some. Among over 95,000 clones listed, roughly 57% were seen once. Sequenced here: PBMCs, sampled after 24 months of ibrutinib treatment. All receptors come from a human donor with chronic lymphocytic leukemia. Each CDR3 is given with its conserved first and last residue. The D gene is left open where the match is weak. Expanded clones are given a class, and other clones once, few, many or no size at all.

j_call d_call clone_size v_call cdr3_nt cdr3_aa
TRBJ1-4 - - TRBV28 TGTGCCAGCAGTCGCGGAGACAGACTGAATGAAAAACTGTTTTTT CASSRGDRLNEKLFF
TRBJ1-6 TRBD1 - TRBV11-3 TGTGCCAGCAGCTGGACAGGGGCTAGTTCACCCCTCCACTTT CASSWTGASSPLHF
TRBJ2-5 TRBD1 - TRBV30 TGTGCCTGGAGTGCCGGACAGGGGGAGACCCAGTACTTC CAWSAGQGETQYF
TRBJ1-1 TRBD1 - TRBV18 TGTGCCAGCTCAGGGGGACAGCCGAACACTGAAGCTTTCTTT CASSGGQPNTEAFF
TRBJ2-2 - - TRBV5-1 TGCGCCAGCAGTCCGGTGAACACCGGGGAGCTGTTTTTT CASSPVNTGELFF
TRBJ2-1 - - TRBV15 TGTGCCACCAGCGGGGGATACAATGAGCAGTTCTTC CATSGGYNEQFF
TRBJ2-3 - once TRBV27 TGTGCCAGCAGTTTATCCGGTACGGTGGGATCAGATACGCAGTATTTT CASSLSGTVGSDTQYF
TRBJ1-2 - - TRBV27 TGTGCCAGCAGGAAGGACGGTCTCGGGTACACCTTC CASRKDGLGYTF
TRBJ1-5 - - TRBV28 TGTGCCAGCAGTTTAGGTGGAGCCAATCAGCCCCAGCATTTT CASSLGGANQPQHF
TRBJ2-7 - - TRBV15 TGTGCCACCAGCAGAGATTTTGGCGGCAAATCCTACGAGCAGTACTTC CATSRDFGGKSYEQYF
TRBJ1-2 - - TRBV2 TGTGCCAGCAGTGAAGAGGCGGGTAGCTATGGCTACACCTTC CASSEEAGSYGYTF
TRBJ2-2 TRBD2 few TRBV9 TGTGCCAGCAGCGGTAGCGGGGGGCTGAACACCGGGGAGCTGTTTTTT CASSGSGGLNTGELFF
TRBJ2-2 TRBD1 few TRBV7-3 TGTGCCAGCAGCGCCCCGGGACAGGGGGACACCGGGGAGCTGTTTTTT CASSAPGQGDTGELFF
TRBJ1-4 - once TRBV29-1 TGCAGCGTCCACATCATTGCAACTAATGAAAAACTGTTTTTT CSVHIIATNEKLFF
TRBJ2-1 TRBD2 - TRBV7-9 TGTGCCAGCAGCCAAAAGACTAGCGGAGCTCAGCAGTTCTTC CASSQKTSGAQQFF
TRBJ1-2 - few TRBV29-1 TGCAGCGTTGTGGATACTTATGGCTACACCTTC CSVVDTYGYTF
TRBJ2-3 TRBD2 - TRBV25-1 TGTGCCAGCAGTGAACTTCAGGCTAGCGGGGCGGGTACGCAGTATTTT CASSELQASGAGTQYF
TRBJ1-2 - many TRBV30 TGTGCCTGGAGGGTACGAGGGAGAGTGGATGGCTACACCTTC CAWRVRGRVDGYTF
TRBJ2-2 - - TRBV19 TGTGCCAGTAGTAGGGAGGCCCAGGGGACCGGGGAGCTGTTTTTT CASSREAQGTGELFF
TRBJ2-7 - - TRBV18 TGTGCCAGCTCACCGGGGGGCGGATTCGAGCAGTACTTC CASSPGGGFEQYF
TRBJ2-1 TRBD1 - TRBV5-1 TGCGCCAGCAGCTTGGTAGGACAGGGGGACAATGAGCAGTTCTTC CASSLVGQGDNEQFF
TRBJ2-3 - few TRBV5-1 TGCGCCAGCAGCGCGGGACAAAGCACAGATACGCAGTATTTT CASSAGQSTDTQYF
TRBJ1-3 - few TRBV7-3 TGTGCCAGCAGCATTATCTCCCCGGCCATCTTCTCTGGAAACACCATATATTTT CASSIISPAIFSGNTIYF
TRBJ1-6 - few TRBV4-1 TGCGCCAGCAGCCAAGACTTGGATTCACCCCTCCACTTT CASSQDLDSPLHF
TRBJ1-1 - - TRBV7-2 TGTGCCAGCAGCCGACGGGTGGAAGGCACTGAAGCTTTCTTT CASSRRVEGTEAFF
TRBJ1-6 TRBD1 - TRBV6-5 TGTGCCAGCAGCCAAGGGACAGGGTACAATTCACCCCTCCACTTT CASSQGTGYNSPLHF
TRBJ1-5 TRBD1 - TRBV7-9 TGTGCCAGCAGCTTGGATCAGGGGGTGCATCAGCCCCAGCATTTT CASSLDQGVHQPQHF
TRBJ2-3 - - TRBV6-6 TGTGCCAGCAGTAAGCAGGGGTCGACAGATACGCAGTATTTT CASSKQGSTDTQYF
TRBJ2-3 - - TRBV25-1 TGTGCCAGCAGGGAAGCCCCACCCACAGATACGCAGTATTTT CASREAPPTDTQYF
TRBJ1-2 - - TRBV5-1 TGCGCCAGCAGCTTGGGTGAGGCAGATGGCTACACCTTC CASSLGEADGYTF
TRBJ1-1 TRBD1 few TRBV13 TGTGCCAGCAGCCAAGGACAGGGAGATTTCTTT CASSQGQGDFF
TRBJ2-7 - few TRBV10-1 TGCGCCAGCAGTAAACAGAGCTCCTACGAGCAGTACTTC CASSKQSSYEQYF
TRBJ1-2 - - TRBV25-1 TGTGCCAGCAGTGACGTAGGGGGGCGACATGGCTACACCTTC CASSDVGGRHGYTF
TRBJ2-3 TRBD1 - TRBV11-1 TGTGCCAGCAGCCTCCTCGACAGGGGGCACGATACGCAGTATTTT CASSLLDRGHDTQYF
TRBJ2-1 - - TRBV20-1 TGCAGTGCTAGAGGGACAAAAACGCAGTTCTTC CSARGTKTQFF
TRBJ2-7 - - TRBV5-1 TGCGCCAGCAGCCGGGGGGACAGTAAAACCTACGAGCAGTACTTC CASSRGDSKTYEQYF
TRBJ2-1 - - TRBV7-3 TGTGCCAGCAGCTTAAGTGGGGGTTTAAATGAGCAGTTCTTC CASSLSGGLNEQFF
TRBJ1-5 - - TRBV27 TGTGCCAGCAGTTTATCTTGGGATAGCAATCAGCCCCAGCATTTT CASSLSWDSNQPQHF
TRBJ2-1 TRBD1 - TRBV27 TGTGCCAGCATTCGGGGAGGGTTACAGGGGGCTTTCAATGAGCAGTTCTTC CASIRGGLQGAFNEQFF
TRBJ2-5 - - TRBV9 TGTGCCAGCAGCCCGCTTCGGGGCTGGGAGACCCAGTACTTC CASSPLRGWETQYF
TRBJ2-1 TRBD2 once TRBV27 TGTGCCAGCAGTTCCTCCGGGACTAGCGGGCCGCGCGAGCAGTTCTTC CASSSSGTSGPREQFF
TRBJ1-4 TRBD1 - TRBV30 TGTGCCTGTGCAAGGGGGCCGGGTGAAAAACTGTTTTTT CACARGPGEKLFF
TRBJ2-5 TRBD1 many TRBV6-4 TGTGCCAGCAGCCCTTCGGCAGGGGGAGAGACCCAGTACTTC CASSPSAGGETQYF
TRBJ2-3 TRBD2 - TRBV29-1 TGCAGCGTTGAAGGGGGGACTAGCGGATTCACAGATACGCAGTATTTT CSVEGGTSGFTDTQYF
TRBJ1-4 - - TRBV30 TGTGCCTGGAGGGGATCCGCTAATGAAAAACTGTTTTTT CAWRGSANEKLFF
TRBJ1-2 TRBD1 - TRBV7-2 TGTGCCAGCAGCTCCGCCCGGGACAGATATGGCTACACCTTC CASSSARDRYGYTF